These 23 T cell receptor beta chains were sequenced from one sample in a study of control samples from healthy donors and cancer patients (dated by TCRdb to 2020 to 2021). Receptor amplification or capture employed the immunoSEQ multiplex PCR assay. TCRdb limited this immuneACCESS table to in-frame rearrangements with V and J called. A share of clones is missing; checked studies link under half to unresolved V genes, and the rest is unexplained. For this sample there are roughly 88,000 clones; 80% to 95% appear just once. The ten largest clones add up to about 0.92% of the sample. Sample: blood. These receptors were taken from a woman aged 25 to 45 in good health.

The chain employs TRBV11-3 and TRBJ2-5; 8 nucleotides match TRBD2. Germline CDR1 reads SGHNT; CDR2 reads YENEEA. The V and J ends lost 4 bases and 1 base, in that order; junction bases with no gene match: 11. This CDR3 contains 17 residues. DNA of the CDR3: TGTGCCAGCAGCTGGGGGGGAACTAGCGGAGCCCAAGAGACCCAGTACTTC. It is translated as CASSWGGTSGAQETQYF.

The chain is built from TRBV5-6 and TRBJ2-3; the D is unclear. CDR3 size: 16 residues. The V end lost 4 bases, the J end lost 2 bases, and 17 bases lay between the germline ends. Germline CDR1 SGHDT, CDR2 YYEEEE. The CDR3 DNA sequence: TGTGCCAGCAGCCCGGTCGGCCGTTTCCACACAGATACGCAGTATTTT. Translation gives CASSPVGRFHTDTQYF.

The chain has TRBV5-5 and TRBJ1-1; D uncertain. From germline, CDR1 is SGHKS and CDR2 YYEKEE (reference sequence). Trimming pared 2 bases from V and 0 bases from J, leaving 8 bases between. The CDR3 loop spans 14 amino acids. CDR3 region: CASSLLTVNTEAFF. CDR3 DNA sequence: TGTGCCAGCAGCTTATTGACGGTGAACACTGAAGCTTTCTTT.

This clone was recorded a few times. The chain recombines TRBV28 with TRBJ2-7, with D perhaps assigned TRBD1 or TRBD2 (5 bases each). Trimming pared 7 bases from V and 6 bases from J, leaving 19 bases between. Germline V gene data show CDR1 as MDHEN and CDR2 as SYDVKM. CDR3 size: 14 residues. The CDR3 region is CASNYPGRRAEQYF. CDR3 bases: TGTGCCAGCAACTACCCGGGACGACGGGCCGAGCAGTACTTC.

This clone has a single count. The chain combines TRBV11-3 with TRBJ2-5, with 8 nucleotides matching TRBD1. Trimming removed 4 bases from V and 3 bases from J; junction bases left unmatched: 10. Germline CDR1 reads SGHNT; CDR2 reads YENEEA. This CDR3 is 16 amino acids long. This CDR3 reads CASSSRGQGGEETQYF. CDR3 coding DNA: TGTGCCAGCAGCTCCCGAGGACAGGGCGGGGAAGAGACCCAGTACTTC.

This chain links TRBV7-2 with TRBJ2-2; D remains ambiguous. Deletions cut 0 bases from V and 1 base from J, with 15 bases between. The CDR3 totals 18 residues. The germline V gene has CDR1 SGHTA and CDR2 FQGNSA. In DNA, the CDR3 is TGTGCCAGCAGCTTAGCGATCCGGACGGCCTTGAACACCGGGGAGCTGTTTTTT. Residues: CASSLAIRTALNTGELFF. Filled out from reference TRBV7-2 and TRBJ2-2, the complete variable domain reads GAGVSQSPSNKVTEKGKDVELRCDPISGHTALYWYRQSLGQGLEFLIYFQGNSAPDKSGLPSDRFSAERTGGSVSTLTIQRTQQEDSAVYLCASSLAIRTALNTGELFFGEGSRLTVL.

The genes are TRBV19 and TRBJ1-5; 7 nucleotides align to TRBD1. Germline CDR1 and CDR2: LNHDA and SQIVND (reference sequence). V lost 6 bases and J lost 0; bases outside the gene matches: 14. The CDR3 runs 18 residues. CDR3 sequence: CASSRRDSRGYSNQPQHF. For the CDR3, the DNA is TGTGCCAGTAGCCGGAGGGACAGCCGGGGATATAGCAATCAGCCCCAGCATTTT.

CDR3 DNA sequence: TGTGCCAGCTCACCACCGGCACCGGGAAAGTCTCATGATGGCTACACCTTC. Its protein product is CASSPPAPGKSHDGYTF. V gene TRBV18 combines with J gene TRBJ1-2; D is uncertain. V gave up 0 bases and J gave up 6 bases, with 20 bases separating them. CDR3 length: 17 residues. CDR1 is KGHSH and CDR2 is LQKENI in the germline V gene.

In its sample, this clone was seen a few times. The chain employs TRBV5-1 and TRBJ2-7; D gene unclear. The germline gives CDR1 SGHRS, CDR2 YFSETQ. CDR3 length: 14 residues. Trimming pared 4 bases from V and 6 bases from J, leaving 17 bases between. The CDR3 region has the DNA TGCGCCAGCAGCCCCACCGGGCCGAGGATCGAGCAGTACTTC. Amino acids: CASSPTGPRIEQYF.

This chain links TRBV5-1 with TRBJ1-2; D unclear. V shed 0 bases and J shed 1 base, with 10 bases lying between them. The germline V gene has CDR1 SGHRS and CDR2 YFSETQ. The CDR3 spans 15 residues. The CDR3 DNA reads TGCGCCAGCAGCTTGGATCCAGCCAGTAACTATGGCTACACCTTC. Translation gives CASSLDPASNYGYTF.

This clone was seen more than once but under ten times. The chain joins TRBV28 to TRBJ2-2; 7 bases map to TRBD1. Trimming at V came to 6 bases and at J to 5 bases, leaving 9 bases not matched to a gene. Germline V gives CDR1 MDHEN, CDR2 SYDVKM. The CDR3 sequence is 15 residues long. The CDR3 region is CASRPWDRATGELFF. DNA for the CDR3: TGTGCCAGCAGGCCCTGGGACAGAGCTACCGGGGAGCTGTTTTTT.

The chain combines TRBV3-1 (or the pseudogene TRBV3-2) with TRBJ2-7; D perhaps matches TRBD1 (6 bases). The CDR3 runs to 12 residues. Germline-derived CDR1 and CDR2 are LGHDT and YNNKEL (reference sequence). V lost 4 bases and J 3 bases, leaving 7 bases between the germline ends. The CDR3 loop is CASSPTGYEQYF. Here the CDR3 DNA reads TGTGCCAGCAGCCCGACAGGCTACGAGCAGTACTTC.

V gene TRBV9 combines with J gene TRBJ1-5; D remains ambiguous. Germline CDR1 is SGDLS and CDR2 is YYNGEE. The germline V and J ends were trimmed by 0 bases and 7 bases, with 14 bases remaining between them. The length of the CDR3 is 15 residues. CDR3: CASSVGPAGGQPQHF. The DNA of the CDR3 is TGTGCCAGCAGCGTAGGGCCCGCGGGTGGGCAGCCCCAGCATTTT.

The CDR3 DNA reads TGTGCCAGCAGCAAAGTTCAGGGGGCTCGAAACACCATATATTTT. As protein: CASSKVQGARNTIYF. This rearrangement joins TRBV21-1 to TRBJ1-3; the DNA was not compared with TRBD1, the D call given in the table. TRBV21-1 is reported as a pseudogene. This CDR3 region has 15 residues.

This chain links TRBV21-1 with TRBJ2-3; TRBD1, as called in the table, went unchecked against the DNA. TRBV21-1 is a documented pseudogene. This CDR3 spans 13 amino acids. CDR3 loop: CASSIGGTDTQYF. Here the CDR3 DNA reads TGTGCCAGCAGCATAGGGGGCACAGATACGCAGTATTTT.

This clone was recorded once. V usage is TRBV7-6 and J usage is TRBJ2-3, with D perhaps matching TRBD1 or TRBD2 (5 bases each). This CDR3 is built from 17 residues. Germline CDR1 SGHVS, CDR2 FNYEAQ. Trimming pared 2 bases from V and 0 bases from J, leaving 15 bases between. CDR3 protein: CASSLNEMGTSTDTQYF. The CDR3 nucleotides read TGTGCCAGCAGCTTAAATGAAATGGGGACCAGCACAGATACGCAGTATTTT.

DNA of the CDR3: TGTGCCAGCAGGCCAAACCACGGCTCTGGGGCCAACGTCCTGACTTTC. Protein: CASRPNHGSGANVLTF. The V call is TRBV6-4, the J call TRBJ2-6, with unresolved D. V was pared by 6 bases and J by 0 bases, with 12 bases between. CDR1 is MRHNA and CDR2 is SNTAGT in the germline V gene. The CDR3 totals 16 residues.

The chain links TRBV5-1 to TRBJ2-1; tentative D call: TRBD1 (7 bases). The germline V and J ends were trimmed by 0 bases and 5 bases, with 15 bases remaining between them. The CDR3 is 16 residues long. Germline V CDR1 and CDR2: SGHRS, YFSETQ. Here the CDR3 DNA reads TGCGCCAGCAGCTTGGTAGGGGGCGCGGGGCACAATGAGCAGTTCTTC. Protein: CASSLVGGAGHNEQFF.

Details on this clone: A read error may produce the germline difference seen at one junction end. The same CDR3 arises from other DNA sequences in this sample as well. The rearrangement joins TRBV24-1 to TRBJ1-5, with 10 nucleotides matching TRBD1. Germline CDR1 KGHDR, CDR2 SFDVKD. CDR3 length equals 15 residues. The CDR3 coding sequence is TGTGCCACTAGTGCGGGACAGGGGTATAATCAGCCCCAGCATTTT. The encoded protein is CATSAGQGYNQPQHF.

The V gene is TRBV25-1, the J gene TRBJ2-5; no firm D call. Germline-derived CDR1 and CDR2 are MGHDK and SYGVNS. The V end was cut by 5 bases, the J end by 1 base, with 14 bases between. CDR3 length: 15 amino acids. Here the CDR3 reads CASSPVGRIQETQYF. The CDR3, as DNA: TGTGCCAGCAGTCCCGTCGGACGGATCCAAGAGACCCAGTACTTC.

CDR3 DNA: TGTGCCAGTAGTATAGCTGGCGTTGAGCAGTTCTTC. It translates to CASSIAGVEQFF. This chain uses TRBV19 with TRBJ2-1; D not certain. This CDR3 contains 12 residues. V shed 1 base and J shed 9 bases, with 7 bases lying between them. The germline CDR1 and CDR2 sequences are LNHDA and SQIVND (reference sequence).

This rearrangement joins TRBV30 to TRBJ1-5; D is perhaps TRBD1 (5 bases). V lost 3 bases and J lost 5, with 14 bases in between. The CDR3 runs to 14 residues. From germline, CDR1 is GTSNPN and CDR2 SVGIG (reference sequence). CDR3 DNA: TGTGCCTGGAGGGGGCCCTTTTTCGATCAGCCCCAGCATTTT. It is translated as CAWRGPFFDQPQHF.

The chain carries TRBV6-2 or TRBV6-3 and TRBJ1-1; D uncertain. Germline V CDR1 and CDR2: MNHEY, SVGEGT. V was trimmed by 6 bases and J by 2 bases, leaving 13 bases between them. This CDR3 contains 14 residues. Here the CDR3 DNA reads TGTGCCAGCAGCCCCTCGTGGCTAAACACTGAAGCTTTCTTT. Translated, it gives CASSPSWLNTEAFF.